The present entry profiles one T cell receptor beta chain with its context. The same CDR3 arises from other DNA sequences in this sample as well. The repertoire was sequenced with immunoSEQ multiplex PCR; TCRdb's copy has only in-frame clones and lacks some. The sample includes about 200,000 clones, 80% to 90% seen only once; the top ten take 1.5%. Germline CDR1 reads MDHEN; CDR2 reads SYDVKM. The germline V and J ends were trimmed by 5 bases and 7 bases, with 9 bases remaining between them. The CDR3 is 12 residues long. The data stem from a study of blood T cell repertoires in COVID-19. The clonotype originates from a man between 18 and 29 years old with active or convalescent COVID-19. Sequences were obtained from peripheral blood. The rearrangement joins TRBV28 to TRBJ1-5; no clear D gene. The CDR3 region has the DNA TGTGCCAGCAGTCTTCCTTCCCAGCCCCAGCATTTT. Amino acid sequence: CASSLPSQPQHF.